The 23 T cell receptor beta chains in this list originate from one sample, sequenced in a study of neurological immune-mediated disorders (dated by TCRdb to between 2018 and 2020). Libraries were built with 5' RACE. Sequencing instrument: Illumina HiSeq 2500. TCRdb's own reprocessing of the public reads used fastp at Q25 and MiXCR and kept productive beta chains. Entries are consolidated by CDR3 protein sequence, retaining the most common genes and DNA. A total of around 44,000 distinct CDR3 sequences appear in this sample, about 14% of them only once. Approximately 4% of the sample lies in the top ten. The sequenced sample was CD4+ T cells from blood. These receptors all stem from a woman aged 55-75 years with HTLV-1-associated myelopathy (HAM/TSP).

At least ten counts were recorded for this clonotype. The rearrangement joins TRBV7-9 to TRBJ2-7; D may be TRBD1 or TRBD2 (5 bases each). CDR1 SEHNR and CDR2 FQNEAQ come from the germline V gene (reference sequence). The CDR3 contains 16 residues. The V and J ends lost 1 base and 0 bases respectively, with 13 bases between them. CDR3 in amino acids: CASSLVAAGSSYEQYF. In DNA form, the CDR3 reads TGTGCCAGCAGCTTAGTCGCGGCAGGGAGCTCCTACGAGCAGTACTTC.

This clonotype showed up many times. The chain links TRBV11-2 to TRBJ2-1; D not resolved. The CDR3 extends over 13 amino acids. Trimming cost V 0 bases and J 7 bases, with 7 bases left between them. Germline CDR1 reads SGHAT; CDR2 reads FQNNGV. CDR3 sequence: CASSLDRPNEQFF. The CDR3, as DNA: TGTGCCAGCAGCTTAGATCGTCCAAATGAGCAGTTCTTC.

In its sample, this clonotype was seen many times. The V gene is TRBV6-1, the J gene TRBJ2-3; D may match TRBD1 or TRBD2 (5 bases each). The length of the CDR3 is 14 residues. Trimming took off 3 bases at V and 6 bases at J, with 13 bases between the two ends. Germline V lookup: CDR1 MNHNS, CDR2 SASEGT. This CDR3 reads CASSEGPVWDTQYF. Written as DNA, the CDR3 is TGTGCCAGCAGTGAGGGACCGGTCTGGGATACGCAGTATTTT.

CDR3 in amino acids: CASSYITVQQGDIQYF. CDR3 nucleotide sequence: TGTGCCAGCAGTTACATCACTGTTCAACAGGGCGACATTCAGTACTTC. The chain couples TRBV6-6 to TRBJ2-4; D might be TRBD1 (6 bases). The CDR3 runs 16 residues. V dropped 2 bases and J dropped 8 bases, with 19 bases sitting between them. Looked up from germline, CDR1 is MNHNY and CDR2 is SVGAGI (reference sequence).

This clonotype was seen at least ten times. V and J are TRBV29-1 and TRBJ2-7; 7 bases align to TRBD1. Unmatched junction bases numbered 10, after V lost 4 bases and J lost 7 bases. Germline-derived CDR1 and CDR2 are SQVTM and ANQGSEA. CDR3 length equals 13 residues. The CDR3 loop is CSVGTDRVWEQYF. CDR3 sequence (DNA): TGCAGCGTTGGGACCGACAGGGTATGGGAGCAGTACTTC.

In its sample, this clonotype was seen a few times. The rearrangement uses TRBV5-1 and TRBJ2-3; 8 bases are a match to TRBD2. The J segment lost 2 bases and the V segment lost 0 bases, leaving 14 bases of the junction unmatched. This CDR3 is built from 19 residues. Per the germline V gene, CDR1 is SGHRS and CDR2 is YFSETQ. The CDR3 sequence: CASSLEASGWWSPTDTQYF. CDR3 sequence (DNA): TGCGCCAGCAGCTTGGAGGCTAGCGGGTGGTGGTCGCCCACAGATACGCAGTATTTT.

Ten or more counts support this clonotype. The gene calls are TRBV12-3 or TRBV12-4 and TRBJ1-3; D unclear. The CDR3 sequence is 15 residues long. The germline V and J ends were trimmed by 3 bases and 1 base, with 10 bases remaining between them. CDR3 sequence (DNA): TGTGCCAGCAGTTTTGGCGACTTATCTGGAAACACCATATATTTT. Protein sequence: CASSFGDLSGNTIYF.

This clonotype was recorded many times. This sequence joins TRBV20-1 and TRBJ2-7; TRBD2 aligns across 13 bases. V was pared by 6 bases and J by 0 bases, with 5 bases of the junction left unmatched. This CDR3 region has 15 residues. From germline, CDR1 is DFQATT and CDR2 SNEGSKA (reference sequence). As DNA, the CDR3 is TGCAGTGCCAGGACTAGCGGGGGAAGCTCCTACGAGCAGTACTTC. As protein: CSARTSGGSSYEQYF.

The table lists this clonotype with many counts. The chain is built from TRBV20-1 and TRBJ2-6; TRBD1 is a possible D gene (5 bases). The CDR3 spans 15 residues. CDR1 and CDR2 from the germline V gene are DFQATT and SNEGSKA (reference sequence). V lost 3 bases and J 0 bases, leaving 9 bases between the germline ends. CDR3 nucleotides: TGCAGTGCTAGTTCAGGGAACTCTGGGGCCAACGTCCTGACTTTC. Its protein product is CSASSGNSGANVLTF.

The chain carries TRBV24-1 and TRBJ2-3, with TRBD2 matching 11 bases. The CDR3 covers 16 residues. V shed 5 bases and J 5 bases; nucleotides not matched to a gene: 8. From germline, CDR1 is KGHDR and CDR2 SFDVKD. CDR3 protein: CATSASTSGVEDTQYF. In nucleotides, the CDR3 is TGTGCCACCAGTGCCTCGACTAGCGGGGTGGAAGATACGCAGTATTTT.

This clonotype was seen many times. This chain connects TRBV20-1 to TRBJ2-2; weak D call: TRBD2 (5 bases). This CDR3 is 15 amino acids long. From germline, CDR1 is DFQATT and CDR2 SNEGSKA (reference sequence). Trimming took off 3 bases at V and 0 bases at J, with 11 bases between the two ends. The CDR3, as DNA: TGCAGTGCTAGGGACTCGTTCGCGAACACCGGGGAGCTGTTTTTT. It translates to CSARDSFANTGELFF.

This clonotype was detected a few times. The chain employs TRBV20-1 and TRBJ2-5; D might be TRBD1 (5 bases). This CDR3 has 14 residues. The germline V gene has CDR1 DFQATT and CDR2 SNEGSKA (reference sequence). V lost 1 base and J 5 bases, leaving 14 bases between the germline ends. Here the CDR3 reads CSARVVGARETQYF. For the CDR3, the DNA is TGCAGTGCTAGAGTAGTAGGGGCGCGGGAGACCCAGTACTTC.

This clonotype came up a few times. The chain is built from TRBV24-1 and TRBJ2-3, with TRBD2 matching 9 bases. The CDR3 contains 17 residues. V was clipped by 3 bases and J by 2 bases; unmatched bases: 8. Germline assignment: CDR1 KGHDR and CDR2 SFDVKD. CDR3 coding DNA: TGTGCCACCAGTGATCCCGGGGCTAGCGGGACCACAGATACGCAGTATTTT. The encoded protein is CATSDPGASGTTDTQYF.

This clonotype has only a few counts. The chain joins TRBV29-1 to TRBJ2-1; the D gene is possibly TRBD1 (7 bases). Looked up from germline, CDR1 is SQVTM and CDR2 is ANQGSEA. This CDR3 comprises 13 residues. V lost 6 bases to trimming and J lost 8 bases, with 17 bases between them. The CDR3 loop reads CSVRRQGGDEQFF. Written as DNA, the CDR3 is TGCAGCGTGCGCAGACAGGGCGGGGATGAGCAGTTCTTC.

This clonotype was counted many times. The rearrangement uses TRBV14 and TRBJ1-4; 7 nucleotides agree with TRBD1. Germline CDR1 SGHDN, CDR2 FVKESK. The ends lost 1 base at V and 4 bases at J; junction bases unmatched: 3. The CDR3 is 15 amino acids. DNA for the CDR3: TGTGCCAGCAGCCAAGTGTGGGACAGTAATGAAAAACTGTTTTTT. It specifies CASSQVWDSNEKLFF. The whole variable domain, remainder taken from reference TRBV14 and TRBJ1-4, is EAGVTQFPSHSVIEKGQTVTLRCDPISGHDNLYWYRRVMGKEIKFLLHFVKESKQDESGMPNNRFLAERTGGTYSTLKVQPAELEDSGVYFCASSQVWDSNEKLFFGSGTQLSVL.

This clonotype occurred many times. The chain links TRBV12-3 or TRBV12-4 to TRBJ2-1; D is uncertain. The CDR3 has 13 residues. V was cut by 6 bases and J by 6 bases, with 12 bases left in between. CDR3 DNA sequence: TGTGCCAGCAGGACCTACTTGGTCAATGAGCAGTTCTTC. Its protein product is CASRTYLVNEQFF.

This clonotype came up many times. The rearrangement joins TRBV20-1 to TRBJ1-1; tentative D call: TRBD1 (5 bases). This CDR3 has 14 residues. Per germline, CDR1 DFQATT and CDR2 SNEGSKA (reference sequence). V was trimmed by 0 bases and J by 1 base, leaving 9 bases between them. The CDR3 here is CSARDLGPNTEAFF. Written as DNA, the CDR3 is TGCAGTGCTAGAGATCTGGGGCCGAACACTGAAGCTTTCTTT.

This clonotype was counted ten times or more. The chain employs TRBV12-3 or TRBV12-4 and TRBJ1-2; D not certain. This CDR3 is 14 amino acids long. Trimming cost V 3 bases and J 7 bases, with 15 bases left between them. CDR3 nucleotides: TGTGCCAGCAGTTTCCCCAAGGCAGACGGTGGCTACACCTTC. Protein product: CASSFPKADGGYTF.

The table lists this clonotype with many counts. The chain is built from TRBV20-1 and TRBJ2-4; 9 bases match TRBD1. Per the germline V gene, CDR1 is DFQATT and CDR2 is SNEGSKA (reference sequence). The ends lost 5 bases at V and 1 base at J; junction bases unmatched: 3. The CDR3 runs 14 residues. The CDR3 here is CSAGTGWAKNIQYF. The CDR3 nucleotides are TGCAGTGCTGGGACAGGGTGGGCCAAAAACATTCAGTACTTC.

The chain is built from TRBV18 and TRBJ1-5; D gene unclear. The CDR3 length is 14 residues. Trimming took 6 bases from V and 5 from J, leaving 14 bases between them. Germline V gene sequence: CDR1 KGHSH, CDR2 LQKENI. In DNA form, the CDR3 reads TGTGCCAGCTCTATCTCCAGGACCGATCAGCCCCAGCATTTT. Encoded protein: CASSISRTDQPQHF.

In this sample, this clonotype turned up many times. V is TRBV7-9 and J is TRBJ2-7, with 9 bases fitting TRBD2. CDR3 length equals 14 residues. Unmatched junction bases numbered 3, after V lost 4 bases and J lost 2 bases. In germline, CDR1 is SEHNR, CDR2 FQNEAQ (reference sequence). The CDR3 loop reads CASSSRTSAYEQYF. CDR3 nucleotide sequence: TGTGCCAGCAGCTCTAGGACTAGCGCCTACGAGCAGTACTTC.

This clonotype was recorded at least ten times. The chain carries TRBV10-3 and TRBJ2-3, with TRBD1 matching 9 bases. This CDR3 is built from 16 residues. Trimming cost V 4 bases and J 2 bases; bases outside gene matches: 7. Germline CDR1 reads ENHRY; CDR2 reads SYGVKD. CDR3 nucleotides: TGTGCCATCAGTGGCCCGGGACAGGGATCCACAGATACGCAGTATTTT. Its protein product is CAISGPGQGSTDTQYF.

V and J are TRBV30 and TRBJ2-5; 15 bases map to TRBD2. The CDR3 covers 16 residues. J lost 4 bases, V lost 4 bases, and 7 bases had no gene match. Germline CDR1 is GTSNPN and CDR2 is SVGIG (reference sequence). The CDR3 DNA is TGTGCCTGGACCTCGGGGACTAGCGGGGGGCCAGAGACCCAGTACTTC. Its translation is CAWTSGTSGGPETQYF. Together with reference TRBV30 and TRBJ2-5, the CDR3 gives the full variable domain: SQTIHQWPATLVQPVGSPLSLECTVEGTSNPNLYWYRQAAGRGLQLLFYSVGIGQISSEVPQNLSASRPQDRQFILSSKKLLLSDSGFYLCAWTSGTSGGPETQYFGPGTRLLVL.